The 9 T cell receptor beta chains given below trace back to one sample, sequenced in a study of naive and memory T cell subsets. Two oligonucleotides, mixed equimolar, formed the beta constant-region primer covering TRBC1 and TRBC2. The ligated cDNA underwent four PCR rounds using SP2 and nested alpha and beta constant-region primers. TCRdb recomputed calls from the UMI-ligation and nested PCR reads with MiXCR, one row per CDR3 protein. Of about 82,000 distinct CDR3 sequences in the sample, approximately 10% were seen once. The sequencing input was naive CD8+ T cells from blood. The receptors were sampled from a human donor in good health.

Ten or more counts support this clonotype. This sequence joins TRBV28 and TRBJ2-1; 11 bases fit TRBD1. CDR1 is MDHEN, CDR2 SYDVKM, per germline. The V gene end was trimmed by 2 bases and the J gene end by 7 bases; junction bases not matched to a gene: 1. The CDR3 covers 14 residues. The CDR3: CASSLGTGGNEQFF. In DNA, the CDR3 is TGTGCCAGCAGTTTAGGGACAGGGGGGAATGAGCAGTTCTTC.

This clonotype was seen many times. The V call is TRBV5-1, the J call TRBJ2-7, with 12 bases that match TRBD2. CDR3 size: 18 residues. Germline trimming cut 0 bases from V and 2 bases from J; bases unmatched to any gene: 9. CDR1 is SGHRS, CDR2 YFSETQ, per germline. CDR3 sequence reads: CASSLASSGRALPYEQYF. CDR3 DNA sequence: TGCGCCAGCAGCTTGGCCTCTAGCGGGAGGGCCCTACCCTACGAGCAGTACTTC.

This clonotype has only a few counts. The J gene is TRBJ2-3, the V gene TRBV20-1, with TRBD2 matching 14 bases. CDR3 length: 17 residues. Germline CDR1 DFQATT, CDR2 SNEGSKA (reference sequence). V trimming: 3 bases; J trimming: 6 bases; junction bases outside the gene matches: 11. CDR3 protein: CSARGAGTSGSGDTQYF. The DNA of the CDR3 is TGCAGTGCTAGGGGAGCCGGGACTAGCGGGAGTGGGGATACGCAGTATTTT.

This clonotype was counted at least ten times. The chain has TRBV12-3 or TRBV12-4 and TRBJ2-3; 10 bases are a match to TRBD2. The trim removed 4 bases at V and 1 base at J, leaving 2 bases unmatched. The CDR3 is 15 amino acids. The CDR3 region is CASSSSGGGTDTQYF. The CDR3, as DNA: TGTGCCAGCAGTTCTAGCGGGGGCGGCACAGATACGCAGTATTTT.

The sample holds many counts of this clonotype. The V call is TRBV9, the J call TRBJ2-1; D is ambiguous. The CDR3 contains 13 residues. Trimming left V 0 bases short and J 10 bases short, with 11 bases between. Germline V gene data show CDR1 as SGDLS and CDR2 as YYNGEE. The CDR3 bases are TGTGCCAGCAGCGTAGAGACCTCTTGGGAGCAGTTCTTC. Translating it yields CASSVETSWEQFF. The variable domain in full, completed from reference TRBV9 and TRBJ2-1, reads DSGVTQTPKHLITATGQRVTLRCSPRSGDLSVYWYQQSLDQGLQFLIQYYNGEERAKGNILERFSAQQFPDLHSELNLSSLELGDSALYFCASSVETSWEQFFGPGTRLTVL.

This clonotype was seen more than once but under ten times. V gene TRBV9 combines with J gene TRBJ1-1; a weak D match, TRBD1 (5 bases). The V end lost 7 bases, the J end lost 1 base, and 8 bases lay between the germline ends. CDR3 size: 12 residues. Germline V gene sequence: CDR1 SGDLS, CDR2 YYNGEE. For the CDR3, the DNA is TGTGCCAGCGGCGGACAGAACACTGAAGCTTTCTTT. It codes for CASGGQNTEAFF.

The gene calls are TRBV27 and TRBJ2-1, with 10 bases identical to TRBD2. The V and J ends lost 8 bases and 4 bases, in that order; junction bases with no gene match: 5. This CDR3 spans 14 amino acids. In germline, CDR1 is MNHEY, CDR2 SMNVEV (reference sequence). The CDR3 DNA reads TGTGCCAGCTCTCTAGCGGGAGAATACAATGAGCAGTTCTTC. Encoded protein: CASSLAGEYNEQFF.

This chain links TRBV2 with TRBJ2-1; D remains ambiguous. V lost 6 bases and J 7 bases, leaving 13 bases between the germline ends. The germline gives CDR1 SNHLY, CDR2 FYNNEI. The length of the CDR3 is 13 residues. The CDR3 region is CASRNPYLNEQFF. Written as DNA, the CDR3 is TGTGCCAGCAGAAACCCATATTTAAATGAGCAGTTCTTC.

This clonotype was seen ten or more times. This chain uses TRBV20-1 with TRBJ2-7, with TRBD2 matching over 9 bases. This CDR3 spans 15 amino acids. Germline CDR1 DFQATT, CDR2 SNEGSKA (reference sequence). The V and J ends lost 5 bases and 1 base, in that order; junction bases with no gene match: 9. DNA of the CDR3: TGCAGTGCTCAAGTAGCGGGAGCAGTGTCCTACGAGCAGTACTTC. Its protein product is CSAQVAGAVSYEQYF.